The subject of this entry is one TCR beta chain. The data were taken from a study of T cells in tuberculosis. The germline V and J ends were trimmed by 4 bases and 3 bases, with 13 bases remaining between them. Germline V CDR1 and CDR2: MNHEY, SVGAGI. The CDR3 extends over 14 amino acids. Only in-frame clones appear in the TCRdb table, and some are missing; sequencing was by immunoSEQ multiplex PCR. The data show 25,000 to 35,000 clones, roughly 95% seen once. The chain links TRBV6-5 to TRBJ2-7; no definite D call. Sequencing was performed on PBMCs. This clonotype originated in a donor aged 10-29 years with latent tuberculosis or without tuberculosis infection. The DNA for the CDR3 is TGTGCCAGCAGTTCCCTAGGATCCAGCTACGAGCAGTACTTC. As protein: CASSSLGSSYEQYF.